The present entry profiles one TCR beta chain with its context. This sample is drawn from a study of CD8 T cells in Susac syndrome. Losses at the gene ends were 6 bases for V and 6 bases for J; bases not matched to a gene: 13. Germline assignment: CDR1 DFQATT and CDR2 SNEGSKA (reference sequence). CDR3 length equals 16 residues. Random hexamers primed reverse transcription of about 0.45 to 1 ug RNA. Amplification of TCR beta CDR3 by immunoSEQ multiplex PCR spanned 54 Vbeta and 13 Jbeta. TCRdb re-called the immunoSEQ multiplex PCR reads with MiXCR, one entry per CDR3 protein. The profile shows under 150,000 distinct CDR3 sequences, around nine tenths of them singletons. The study used treatment-naive patients who had stable or active relapsing-remitting disease as multiple sclerosis controls. Isolation of CD8+ and CD4+ T cells was performed negatively, whereas enrichment of TEMRA cells was done by FACS.

Sequencing was performed on CD8+ T cells from PBMCs. This TCR was sampled from a human donor with multiple sclerosis. The V call is TRBV20-1, the J call TRBJ2-2; 10 bases are a match to TRBD2. DNA of the CDR3: TGCAGTGCAACCCCAGCGGGAGGGAGGGTTGCCGGGGAGCTGTTTTTT. It encodes CSATPAGGRVAGELFF.